This T cell receptor beta chain is from a study of PD-1 blockade in classical Hodgkin lymphoma. Study at large: Patients were given intravenous nivolumab, 3 mg/kg, every 2 weeks.

The time point denotes: cycle 4 day 1 (C4D1), after less than 7 weeks of nivolumab. Every patient had relapsed following autologous stem cell transplantation, and cohorts differed in brentuximab vedotin exposure. Complete response, partial response or progressive disease made up the best responses. Here immunoSEQ multiplex PCR was the method, and the copy in TCRdb shows in-frame clones only, minus some. The table shows 50,000 or so clones, with under 80% occurring only once. With respect to this clone: Its antigen is currently unknown.

Whole-study findings and limits: Baseline diversity was lower in partial responders and progressors than complete responders. Exclusion was applied to patients who started nivolumab under 1 year after ASCT.

Germline V gives CDR1 SGHRS, CDR2 YFSETQ. With 3 bases removed from V and 6 bases from J, the gap between germline ends came to 6 bases. The CDR3 extends over 12 amino acids. The sample here was peripheral blood mononuclear cells (PBMCs), taken before the fourth cycle of nivolumab. This clonotype was sampled from a human donor with classical Hodgkin lymphoma. This chain uses TRBV5-1 with TRBJ2-2; no clear D gene. For the CDR3, the DNA is TGCGCCAGCAGCTACGGAGCCGGGGAGCTGTTTTTT. This translates into CASSYGAGELFF.